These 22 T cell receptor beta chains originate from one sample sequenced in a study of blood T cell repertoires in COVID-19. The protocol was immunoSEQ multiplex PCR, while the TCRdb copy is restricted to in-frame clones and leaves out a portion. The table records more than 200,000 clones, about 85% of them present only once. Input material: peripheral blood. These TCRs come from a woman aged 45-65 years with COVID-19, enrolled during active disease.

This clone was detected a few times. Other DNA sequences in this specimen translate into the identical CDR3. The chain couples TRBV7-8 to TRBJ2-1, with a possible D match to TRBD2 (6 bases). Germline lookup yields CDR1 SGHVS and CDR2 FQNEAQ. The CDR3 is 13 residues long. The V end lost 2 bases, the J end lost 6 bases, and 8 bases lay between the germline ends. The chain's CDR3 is CASSLRGFNEQFF. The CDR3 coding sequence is TGTGCCAGCAGCTTACGGGGGTTCAATGAGCAGTTCTTC.

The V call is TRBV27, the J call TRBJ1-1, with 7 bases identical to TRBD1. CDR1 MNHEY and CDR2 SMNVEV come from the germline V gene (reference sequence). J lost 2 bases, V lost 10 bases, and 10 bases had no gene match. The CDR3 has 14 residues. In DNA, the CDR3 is TGTGCCACGCGGGAGGGGGCTGGTAACACTGAAGCTTTCTTT. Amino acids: CATREGAGNTEAFF.

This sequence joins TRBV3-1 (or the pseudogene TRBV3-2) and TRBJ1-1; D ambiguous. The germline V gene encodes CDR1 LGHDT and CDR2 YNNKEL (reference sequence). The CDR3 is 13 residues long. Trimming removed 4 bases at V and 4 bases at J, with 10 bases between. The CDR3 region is CASSPRHRTEAFF. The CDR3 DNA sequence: TGTGCCAGCAGCCCGAGACACCGCACTGAAGCTTTCTTT.

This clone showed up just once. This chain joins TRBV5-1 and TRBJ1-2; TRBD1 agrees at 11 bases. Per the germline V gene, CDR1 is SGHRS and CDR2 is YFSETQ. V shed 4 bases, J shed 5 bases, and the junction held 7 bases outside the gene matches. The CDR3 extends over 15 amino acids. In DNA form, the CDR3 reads TGCGCCAGCAGCCCCGGGACAGGGGGTTGGTATGGCTACACCTTC. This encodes CASSPGTGGWYGYTF.

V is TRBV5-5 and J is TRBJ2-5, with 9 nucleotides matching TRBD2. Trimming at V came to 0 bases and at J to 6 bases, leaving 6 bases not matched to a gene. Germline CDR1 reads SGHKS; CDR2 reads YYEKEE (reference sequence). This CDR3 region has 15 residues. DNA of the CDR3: TGTGCCAGCAGCTTGGTGGTAGCGGGGGCGAAGACCCAGTACTTC. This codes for CASSLVVAGAKTQYF.

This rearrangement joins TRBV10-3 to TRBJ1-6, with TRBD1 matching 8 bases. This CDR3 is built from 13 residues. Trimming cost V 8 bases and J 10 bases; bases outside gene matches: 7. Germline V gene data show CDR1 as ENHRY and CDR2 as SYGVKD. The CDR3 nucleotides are TGTGCCATCGGGCAGGGGGCTTGGTCACCCCTCCACTTT. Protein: CAIGQGAWSPLHF.

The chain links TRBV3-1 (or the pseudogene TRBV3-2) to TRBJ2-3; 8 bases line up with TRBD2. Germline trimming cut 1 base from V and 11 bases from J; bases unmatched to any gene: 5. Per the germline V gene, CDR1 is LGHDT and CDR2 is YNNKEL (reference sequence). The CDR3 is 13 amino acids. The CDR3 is CASSQARAGGQYF. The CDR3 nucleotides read TGTGCCAGCAGCCAAGCTCGCGCGGGGGGGCAGTATTTT.

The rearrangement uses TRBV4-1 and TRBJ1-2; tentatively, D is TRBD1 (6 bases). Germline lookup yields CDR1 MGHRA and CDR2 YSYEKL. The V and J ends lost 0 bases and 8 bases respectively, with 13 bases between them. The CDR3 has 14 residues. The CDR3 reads CASSQDRGSRGYTF. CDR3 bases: TGCGCCAGCAGCCAAGATAGGGGGAGTCGGGGCTACACCTTC.

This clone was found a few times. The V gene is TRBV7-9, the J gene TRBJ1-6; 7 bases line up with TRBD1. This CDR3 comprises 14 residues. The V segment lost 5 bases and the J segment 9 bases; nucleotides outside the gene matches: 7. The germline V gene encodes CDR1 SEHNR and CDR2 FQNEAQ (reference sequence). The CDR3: CASSDRDRGSPLHF. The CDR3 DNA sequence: TGTGCCAGCAGCGACCGGGACAGAGGTTCACCCCTCCACTTT.

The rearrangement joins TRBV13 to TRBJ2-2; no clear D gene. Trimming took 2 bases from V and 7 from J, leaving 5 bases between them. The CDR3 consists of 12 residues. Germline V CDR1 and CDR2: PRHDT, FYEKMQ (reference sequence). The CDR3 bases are TGTGCCAGCAGCTTATCAAACGGGGAGCTGTTTTTT. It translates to CASSLSNGELFF.

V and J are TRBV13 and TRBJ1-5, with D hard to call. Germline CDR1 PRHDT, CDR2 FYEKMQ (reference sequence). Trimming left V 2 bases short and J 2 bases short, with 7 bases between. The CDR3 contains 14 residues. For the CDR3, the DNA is TGTGCCAGCAGCTTAAGAGGCGGCAATCAGCCCCAGCATTTT. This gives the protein CASSLRGGNQPQHF.

As DNA, the CDR3 is TGTGCCAGCAGCTTAGCCTCACAGGAGGAGACCCAGTACTTC. Translation gives CASSLASQEETQYF. The gene calls are TRBV7-2 and TRBJ2-5; a possible D gene is TRBD1 (5 bases). There are 14 residues in the CDR3. Germline CDR1 reads SGHTA; CDR2 reads FQGNSA. V lost 0 bases and J lost 5, with 10 bases in between. The variable domain in full, completed from reference TRBV7-2 and TRBJ2-5, reads GAGVSQSPSNKVTEKGKDVELRCDPISGHTALYWYRQSLGQGLEFLIYFQGNSAPDKSGLPSDRFSAERTGGSVSTLTIQRTQQEDSAVYLCASSLASQEETQYFGPGTRLLVL.

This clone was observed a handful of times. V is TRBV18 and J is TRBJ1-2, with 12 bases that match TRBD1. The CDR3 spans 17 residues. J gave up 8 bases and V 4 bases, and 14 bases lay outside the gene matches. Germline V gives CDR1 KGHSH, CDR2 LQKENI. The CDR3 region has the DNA TGTGCCAGCTCACTGACATCCGGGACAGGGGGCGCGCGGGGCTACACCTTC. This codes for CASSLTSGTGGARGYTF.

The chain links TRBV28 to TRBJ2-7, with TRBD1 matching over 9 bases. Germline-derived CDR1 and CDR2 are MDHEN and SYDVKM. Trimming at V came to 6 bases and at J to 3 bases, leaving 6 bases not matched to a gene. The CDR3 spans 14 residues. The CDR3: CASRDGTGIYEQYF. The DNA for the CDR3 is TGTGCCAGCAGAGATGGGACAGGGATCTACGAGCAGTACTTC.

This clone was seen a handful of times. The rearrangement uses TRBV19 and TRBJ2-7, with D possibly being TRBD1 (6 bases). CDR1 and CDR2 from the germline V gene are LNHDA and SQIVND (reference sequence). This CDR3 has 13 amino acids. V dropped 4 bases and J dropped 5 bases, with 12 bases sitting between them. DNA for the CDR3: TGTGCCAGTAGTAATGCAGGGGAAAACGAGCAGTACTTC. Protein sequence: CASSNAGENEQYF.

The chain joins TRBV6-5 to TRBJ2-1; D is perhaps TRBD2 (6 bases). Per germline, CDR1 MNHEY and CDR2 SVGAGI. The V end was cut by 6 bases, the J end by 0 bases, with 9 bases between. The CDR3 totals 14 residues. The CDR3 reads CASRGGSSYNEQFF. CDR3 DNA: TGTGCCAGCAGGGGGGGAAGCTCCTACAATGAGCAGTTCTTC.

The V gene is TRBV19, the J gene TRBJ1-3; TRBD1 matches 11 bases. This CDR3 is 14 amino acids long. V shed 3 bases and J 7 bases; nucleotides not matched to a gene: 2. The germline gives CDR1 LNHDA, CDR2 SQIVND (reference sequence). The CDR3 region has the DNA TGTGCCAGTAGTATCGGGACAGGGGGGAACACCATATATTTT. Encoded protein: CASSIGTGGNTIYF.

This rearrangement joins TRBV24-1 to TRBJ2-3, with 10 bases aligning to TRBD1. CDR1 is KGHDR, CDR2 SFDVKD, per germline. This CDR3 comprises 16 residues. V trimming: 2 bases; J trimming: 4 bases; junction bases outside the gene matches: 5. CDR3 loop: CATSDSGTGVPDTQYF. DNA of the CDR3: TGTGCCACCAGTGATTCCGGGACAGGGGTGCCAGATACGCAGTATTTT.

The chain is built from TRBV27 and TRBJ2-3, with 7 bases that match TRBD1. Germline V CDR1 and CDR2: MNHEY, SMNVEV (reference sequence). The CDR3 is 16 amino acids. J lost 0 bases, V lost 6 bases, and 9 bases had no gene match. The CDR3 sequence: CASSPWTGLSTDTQYF. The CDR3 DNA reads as TGTGCCAGCAGCCCCTGGACAGGCCTCAGCACAGATACGCAGTATTTT.

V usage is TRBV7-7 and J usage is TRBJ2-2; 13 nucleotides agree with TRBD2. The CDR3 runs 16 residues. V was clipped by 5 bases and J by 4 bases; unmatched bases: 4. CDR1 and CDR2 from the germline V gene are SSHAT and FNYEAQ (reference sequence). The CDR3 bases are TGTGCCAGCAGCCCCGGACTAGCGGGGGTCACCGGGGAGCTGTTTTTT. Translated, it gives CASSPGLAGVTGELFF.

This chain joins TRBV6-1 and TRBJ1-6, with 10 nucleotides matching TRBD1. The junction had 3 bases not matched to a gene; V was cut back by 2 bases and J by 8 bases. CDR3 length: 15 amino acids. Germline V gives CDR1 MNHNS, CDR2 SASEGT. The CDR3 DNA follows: TGTGCCAGCAGTGAATGGGACAGGGGAGATTCACCCCTCCACTTT. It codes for CASSEWDRGDSPLHF.

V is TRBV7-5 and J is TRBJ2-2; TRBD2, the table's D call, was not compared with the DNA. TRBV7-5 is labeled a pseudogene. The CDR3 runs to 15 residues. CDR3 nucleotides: TGTGCCAGAAGGGGGGACTTTACGTGTGCCGGGGAGCTGTTTTTT. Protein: CARRGDFTCAGELFF.